This TCR beta chain was profiled in a study of blood T cell repertoires in COVID-19. Across the study: Samples came from the United States, Italy and Spain, spanning acute and convalescent COVID-19.

Per germline, CDR1 LGHDT and CDR2 YNNKEL (reference sequence). J lost 5 bases, V lost 4 bases, and 9 bases had no gene match. The CDR3 sequence is 15 residues long. The age range of participants was about 18 to 95 years, with residence in about 25 US areas. Produced via immunoSEQ multiplex PCR; TCRdb's table is partial and in-frame only. Among about 190,000 clones, about 88% were seen once, and the ten largest hold around 25%. The receptor was derived from a woman between 40 and 50 years old in a cohort exposed to, infected with or recovered from COVID-19 (not recorded which). The V call is TRBV3-1 (or the pseudogene TRBV3-2), the J call TRBJ2-5, with 8 bases lining up with TRBD2. The sample was PBMCs or T cells enriched from blood (not recorded which). This CDR3 reads CASSRASGSAETQYF. As DNA, the CDR3 is TGTGCCAGCAGCCGAGCTAGCGGGTCAGCGGAGACCCAGTACTTC.